The table lists the clone carrying this T cell receptor (beta chain) with a count of one. After removal of 3 bases from V and 3 bases from J, the junction contained 4 bases not matched to a gene. The CDR3 spans 15 residues. CDR1 and CDR2 from the germline V gene are SGHDN and FVKESK. This entry is derived from a study of blood T cell repertoires in COVID-19. This table comes from immunoSEQ multiplex PCR, and its TCRdb copy is limited to in-frame clones, with some not included. The data show approximately 73,000 clones, approximately 89% seen once. This chain uses TRBV14 with TRBJ2-2, with TRBD1 matching over 7 bases. The TCR sequence derives from a man at least 80 years old with acute or convalescent COVID-19. The sample was peripheral blood. The CDR3 here is CASSQWTGYTGELFF. As DNA, the CDR3 is TGTGCCAGCAGCCAGTGGACAGGCTACACCGGGGAGCTGTTTTTT.